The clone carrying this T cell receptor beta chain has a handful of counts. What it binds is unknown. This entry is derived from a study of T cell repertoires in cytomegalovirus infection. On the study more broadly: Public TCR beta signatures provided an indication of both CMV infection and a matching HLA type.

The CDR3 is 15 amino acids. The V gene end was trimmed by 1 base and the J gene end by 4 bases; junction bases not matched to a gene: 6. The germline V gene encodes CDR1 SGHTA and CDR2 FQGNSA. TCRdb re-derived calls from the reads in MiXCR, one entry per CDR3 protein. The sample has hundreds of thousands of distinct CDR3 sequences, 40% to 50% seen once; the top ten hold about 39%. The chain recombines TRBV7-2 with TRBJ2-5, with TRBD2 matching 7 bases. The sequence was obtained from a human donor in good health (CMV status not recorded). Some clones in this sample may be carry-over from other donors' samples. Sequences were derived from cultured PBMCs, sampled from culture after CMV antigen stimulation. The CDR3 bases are TGTGCCAGCAGCTTAGGCGGACTAGTCGGAGAGACCCAGTACTTC. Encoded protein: CASSLGGLVGETQYF.